The 14 T cell receptor beta chains presented below share a single source sample, sequenced in a study of blood T cell repertoires in COVID-19. Some clones are missing from TCRdb's copy, which holds only in-frame ones; the method was immunoSEQ multiplex PCR. The table lists approximately 150,000 clones, around four fifths of them singletons. The source material was PBMCs or T cells enriched from blood (not recorded which). The source is a woman between 40 and 50 years old who had recovered from COVID-19.

This clone was seen many times. This chain connects TRBV4-1 to TRBJ1-1; D perhaps matches TRBD1 (5 bases). This CDR3 has 18 amino acids. Trimming stripped 2 bases from V and 0 bases from J, with 19 bases between. The germline V gene encodes CDR1 MGHRA and CDR2 YSYEKL. The CDR3 bases are TGCGCCAGCAGCCAATTGGGGGGATTCACCGTCATGAACACTGAAGCTTTCTTT. Translation gives CASSQLGGFTVMNTEAFF.

The chain employs TRBV5-1 and TRBJ2-3; possibly TRBD2 for D (5 bases). CDR3 length equals 16 residues. Germline V gene lookup returns CDR1 SGHRS and CDR2 YFSETQ. V was clipped by 2 bases and J by 1 base, with 14 bases between them. The CDR3 is CASSLSFGERTDTQYF. In DNA form, the CDR3 reads TGCGCCAGCAGCTTATCCTTTGGGGAGCGCACAGATACGCAGTATTTT.

V gene TRBV12-3 or TRBV12-4 combines with J gene TRBJ2-1; D remains unclear. The CDR3 contains 10 residues. V gave up 6 bases and J gave up 5 bases, with 2 bases separating them. The CDR3 protein is CASSNNEQFF. The CDR3 DNA sequence: TGTGCCAGCAGCAACAATGAGCAGTTCTTC.

V and J are TRBV20-1 and TRBJ2-1; tentative D call: TRBD2 (6 bases). The CDR3 extends over 14 amino acids. From germline, CDR1 is DFQATT and CDR2 SNEGSKA (reference sequence). V dropped 3 bases and J dropped 7 bases, with 16 bases sitting between them. The CDR3 coding sequence is TGCAGTGCTAGTGCGGGGTATAGTGGTAATGAGCAGTTCTTC. Translation gives CSASAGYSGNEQFF.

With regard to this clone: Its ends do not fully match the called genes, so a read error is possible. This chain connects TRBV2 to TRBJ2-5; D is ambiguous. The CDR3 sequence is 13 residues long. Germline lookup yields CDR1 SNHLY and CDR2 FYNNEI. The CDR3 DNA is TGTGCGAGCATTGCGGCCCCACAAGAGACCCAGTACTTC. Protein sequence: CASIAAPQETQYF.

The chain combines TRBV30 with TRBJ1-2, with 8 bases identical to TRBD1. Germline lookup yields CDR1 GTSNPN and CDR2 SVGIG (reference sequence). The CDR3 sequence is 15 residues long. V trimming: 3 bases; J trimming: 4 bases; junction bases outside the gene matches: 10. In DNA form, the CDR3 reads TGTGCCTGGAGCCTCTCCGGGACAGGCCCCTATGGCTACACCTTC. Protein: CAWSLSGTGPYGYTF.

The rearrangement links TRBV4-1 to TRBJ2-7, with 9 bases identical to TRBD1. V was pared by 4 bases and J by 3 bases, with 10 bases of the junction left unmatched. Germline V gene sequence: CDR1 MGHRA, CDR2 YSYEKL. The CDR3 is made up of 16 amino acids. As DNA, the CDR3 is TGCGCCAGCAGCCTACGGGACAGGGAAGGGGACTACGAGCAGTACTTC. Protein product: CASSLRDREGDYEQYF.

The chain uses TRBV3-1 (or the pseudogene TRBV3-2) and TRBJ2-1; possibly TRBD1 for D (6 bases). This CDR3 is built from 19 residues. Trimming removed 0 bases from V and 5 bases from J, with 23 bases in between. Germline-derived CDR1 and CDR2 are LGHDT and YNNKEL (reference sequence). The CDR3 loop is CASSQEYGVGGQGNNEQFF. CDR3 coding DNA: TGTGCCAGCAGCCAAGAATACGGGGTAGGGGGTCAGGGGAACAATGAGCAGTTCTTC.

This clone was seen more than once but under ten times. The rearrangement joins TRBV2 to TRBJ1-1; no clear D gene. The germline gives CDR1 SNHLY, CDR2 FYNNEI. There are 12 residues in the CDR3. V gave up 6 bases and J gave up 1 base, with 6 bases separating them. The CDR3 reads CASRERNTEAFF. CDR3 coding DNA: TGTGCCAGCAGAGAGCGGAACACTGAAGCTTTCTTT.

This clone is a singleton in its sample. This sequence joins TRBV5-8 and TRBJ1-2; no definite D call. The CDR3 sequence is 12 residues long. CDR1 is SGHTS, CDR2 YDEGEE, per germline. Between the trimmed V and J ends, which lost 1 base and 8 bases, there was a span of 9 bases. CDR3 DNA sequence: TGTGCCAGCAGCTTGTTTAGAGTGGGCTACACCTTC. This codes for CASSLFRVGYTF. The variable domain in full, with the rest retrieved from reference TRBV5-8 and TRBJ1-2, is EAGVTQSPTHLIKTRGQQATLRCSPISGHTSVYWYQQALGLGLQFLLWYDEGEERNRGNFPPRFSGRQFPNYSSELNVNALELEDSALYLCASSLFRVGYTFGSGTRLTVV.

Notes on this clone: The germline gene is not matched at one end of the junction; a read error may be the cause. The gene calls are TRBV5-8 and TRBJ2-1, with 8 bases fitting TRBD1. CDR3 length equals 12 residues. Germline loops: CDR1 SGHTS, CDR2 YDEGEE. The CDR3 loop is CASSLGGQGTVF. The CDR3 DNA follows: TGTGCCAGCAGCTTGGGTGGACAGGGAACCGTCTTC.

The V gene is TRBV7-6, the J gene TRBJ2-7; 7 bases agree with TRBD1. Germline CDR1 is SGHVS and CDR2 is FNYEAQ. The V and J ends lost 5 bases and 6 bases, in that order; junction bases with no gene match: 10. The CDR3 has 14 residues. In nucleotides, the CDR3 is TGTGCCAGCAGCCCTAGGGACAGTCCTGCCGAGCAGTACTTC. It is translated as CASSPRDSPAEQYF.

This chain joins TRBV5-1 and TRBJ2-3; TRBD2 matches at 10 bases. Losses at the gene ends were 3 bases for V and 4 bases for J; bases not matched to a gene: 8. The CDR3 is made up of 16 amino acids. Germline CDR1 is SGHRS and CDR2 is YFSETQ. In DNA form, the CDR3 reads TGCGCCAGCAGCTCCTCACTAGCGGGGAACGCAGATACGCAGTATTTT. It specifies CASSSSLAGNADTQYF.

CDR3 in amino acids: CASSNRVVNEQFF. CDR3 coding DNA: TGTGCCAGCAGCAACAGGGTCGTCAATGAGCAGTTCTTC. This chain uses TRBV11-3 with TRBJ2-1; weak D call: TRBD1 (6 bases). CDR3 length equals 13 residues. V shed 5 bases and J shed 6 bases, with 11 bases lying between them. Germline V CDR1 and CDR2: SGHNT, YENEEA. Complete variable domain (other parts from reference TRBV11-3 and TRBJ2-1): EAGVVQSPRYKIIEKKQPVAFWCNPISGHNTLYWYLQNLGQGPELLIRYENEEAVDDSQLPKDRFSAERLKGVDSTLKIQPAELGDSAVYLCASSNRVVNEQFFGPGTRLTVL.